This T cell receptor beta chain was identified in a study of Graves' ophthalmopathy and Graves' hyperthyroidism. Scientists amplified the TCR beta CDR3 regions from RNA transcripts. Scientists carried out first-round RT-PCR using HTBI primers and then a second-round multiplex PCR. TCRdb reprocessed the multiplex PCR reads via MiXCR and lists one record per CDR3 protein. Here the sample spans over 650,000 distinct CDR3 sequences, just over 40% being singletons. The V segment lost 4 bases and the J segment 2 bases; nucleotides outside the gene matches: 2. This CDR3 has 14 residues. The germline V gene has CDR1 SGHAT and CDR2 FQNNGV. The table lists this clonotype with many counts.

This sequence joins TRBV11-2 and TRBJ1-2, with 9 bases aligning to TRBD1. Sequenced sample: peripheral blood. The receptor comes from an adult man with Graves' ophthalmopathy. The DNA for the CDR3 is TGTGCCAGCAGCTCTGGGACAGGGAACTATGGCTACACCTTC. Translation gives CASSSGTGNYGYTF.